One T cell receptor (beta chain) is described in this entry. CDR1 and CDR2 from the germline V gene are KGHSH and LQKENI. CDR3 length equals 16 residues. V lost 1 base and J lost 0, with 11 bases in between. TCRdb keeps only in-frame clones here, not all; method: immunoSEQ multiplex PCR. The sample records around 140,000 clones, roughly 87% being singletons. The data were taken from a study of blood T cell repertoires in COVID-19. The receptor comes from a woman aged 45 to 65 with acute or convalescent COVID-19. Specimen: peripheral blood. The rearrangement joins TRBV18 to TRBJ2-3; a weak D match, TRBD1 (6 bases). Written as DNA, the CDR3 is TGTGCCAGCTCACCACAACAGGGCGGTAGCACAGATACGCAGTATTTT. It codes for CASSPQQGGSTDTQYF.